The 27 T cell receptor beta chains presented below share a single source sample, sequenced in a study of blood T cell repertoires in COVID-19 (TCRdb year 2020). The library was produced with the immunoSEQ multiplex PCR assay. The immuneACCESS repertoire file appears here via TCRdb, limited to in-frame rearrangements. These files lack a portion of the clones; in checked studies, under half of the deficit traces to unresolved V genes, and the cause of the others is not known. The sample table shows around 71,000 clones, and around three quarters are seen once. Approximately 27% of the sample is held by the ten biggest clonotypes. The sample taken for sequencing was peripheral blood. These receptors were collected from a woman of 80 years or more with active or convalescent COVID-19.

The rearrangement uses TRBV7-9 and TRBJ1-1, with a weak D call TRBD1 (6 bases). CDR1 is SEHNR, CDR2 FQNEAQ, per germline (reference sequence). This CDR3 has 16 residues. Trimming removed 1 base at V and 6 bases at J, with 18 bases between. The CDR3 loop is CASSLVVLGAKAEAFF. The CDR3 region has the DNA TGTGCCAGCAGCTTAGTAGTCCTGGGGGCGAAGGCTGAAGCTTTCTTT.

The chain employs TRBV2 and TRBJ1-3; D is undetermined. The germline V and J ends were trimmed by 7 bases and 0 bases, with 7 bases remaining between them. CDR1 SNHLY and CDR2 FYNNEI come from the germline V gene. The CDR3 is made up of 13 amino acids. The CDR3 reads CASTILSGNTIYF. The DNA for the CDR3 is TGTGCCAGCACTATCCTCTCTGGAAACACCATATATTTT. Drawing the rest from reference TRBV2 and TRBJ1-3, the complete variable domain is EPEVTQTPSHQVTQMGQEVILRCVPISNHLYFYWYRQILGQKVEFLVSFYNNEISEKSEIFDDQFSVERPDGSNFTLKIRSTKLEDSAMYFCASTILSGNTIYFGEGSWLTVV.

The J gene is TRBJ2-5, the V gene TRBV19, with TRBD2 identical over 10 bases. The CDR3 spans 14 residues. Germline values: CDR1 LNHDA, CDR2 SQIVND (reference sequence). The V gene end was trimmed by 8 bases and the J gene end by 2 bases; junction bases not matched to a gene: 5. DNA of the CDR3: TGTGCCAGTTCTCTAGCGGGGGTTCAAGAGACCCAGTACTTC. Translation: CASSLAGVQETQYF.

As DNA, the CDR3 is TGTGCCAGCAGCTACTCAGGGGTAACTAATGAAAAACTGTTTTTT. This codes for CASSYSGVTNEKLFF. This sequence joins TRBV25-1 and TRBJ1-4; a possible D gene is TRBD1 (6 bases). The germline CDR1 and CDR2 sequences are MGHDK and SYGVNS. The CDR3 covers 15 residues. V dropped 6 bases and J dropped 1 base, with 12 bases sitting between them.

This clone has only one observation. The gene calls are TRBV24-1 and TRBJ1-2; TRBD1 is a possible D gene (6 bases). V dropped 3 bases and J dropped 0 bases, with 16 bases sitting between them. Germline V lookup: CDR1 KGHDR, CDR2 SFDVKD. This CDR3 region has 17 residues. In DNA form, the CDR3 reads TGTGCCACCAGTGATCCCGGACAGACCCCCGCTAACTATGGCTACACCTTC. Encoded protein: CATSDPGQTPANYGYTF.

This clone was seen at least ten times. The rearrangement links TRBV20-1 to TRBJ1-5; a weak D match, TRBD1 (5 bases). The CDR3 loop spans 15 amino acids. The germline V gene has CDR1 DFQATT and CDR2 SNEGSKA (reference sequence). Trimming pared 3 bases from V and 1 base from J, leaving 13 bases between. This chain's CDR3 is CSASLVRASNQPQHF. DNA of the CDR3: TGCAGTGCTAGTTTGGTCAGGGCGAGCAATCAGCCCCAGCATTTT.

V and J are TRBV11-3 and TRBJ2-3; 10 nucleotides align to TRBD2. Per germline, CDR1 SGHNT and CDR2 YENEEA. With 3 bases clipped from V and 8 bases from J, the junction kept 8 bases outside the gene matches. CDR3 length: 15 amino acids. This CDR3 reads CASSFSGGPLATQYF. CDR3 DNA sequence: TGTGCCAGCAGCTTTAGCGGGGGGCCCTTGGCTACGCAGTATTTT. The variable domain in full, with the rest retrieved from reference TRBV11-3 and TRBJ2-3, is EAGVVQSPRYKIIEKKQPVAFWCNPISGHNTLYWYLQNLGQGPELLIRYENEEAVDDSQLPKDRFSAERLKGVDSTLKIQPAELGDSAVYLCASSFSGGPLATQYFGPGTRLTVL.

J is TRBJ2-3 and V is TRBV18, with D possibly being TRBD2 (5 bases). The germline gives CDR1 KGHSH, CDR2 LQKENI. The CDR3 totals 12 residues. Trimming stripped 5 bases from V and 10 bases from J, with 13 bases between. The CDR3 sequence is CASSGSAIAQYF. Written as DNA, the CDR3 is TGTGCCAGCTCAGGGAGTGCGATCGCGCAGTATTTT.

The V call is TRBV6-6, the J call TRBJ1-4, with D tentatively TRBD1 (5 bases). Trimming removed 5 bases from V and 1 base from J, with 17 bases in between. The germline CDR1 and CDR2 sequences are MNHNY and SVGAGI (reference sequence). The CDR3 loop spans 17 amino acids. The CDR3 reads CASSPLFVGGTNEKLFF. The CDR3 coding sequence is TGTGCCAGCAGTCCACTATTTGTCGGGGGAACTAATGAAAAACTGTTTTTT.

This clone was picked up one time. The J gene is TRBJ2-3, the V gene TRBV7-2; possibly TRBD2 for D (5 bases). Trimming pared 0 bases from V and 2 bases from J, leaving 9 bases between. This CDR3 comprises 15 residues. Germline CDR1 is SGHTA and CDR2 is FQGNSA. This CDR3 is CASSLAPGFTDTQYF. CDR3 DNA sequence: TGTGCCAGCAGCTTAGCTCCGGGGTTCACAGATACGCAGTATTTT.

The chain links TRBV15 to TRBJ2-3; TRBD2 matches at 11 bases. Germline CDR1 LNHNV, CDR2 YYDKDF (reference sequence). The CDR3 consists of 16 residues. The junction had 3 bases not matched to a gene; V was cut back by 3 bases and J by 1 base. DNA of the CDR3: TGTGCCACCAGCAGGGTTAGCGGGGGGGGCACAGATACGCAGTATTTT. As protein: CATSRVSGGGTDTQYF. Looking up the rest from reference TRBV15 and TRBJ2-3 gives the full variable domain: DAMVIQNPRYQVTQFGKPVTLSCSQTLNHNVMYWYQQKSSQAPKLLFHYYDKDFNNEADTPDNFQSRRPNTSFCFLDIRSPGLGDTAMYLCATSRVSGGGTDTQYFGPGTRLTVL.

This clone was detected only a few times. The rearrangement joins TRBV7-2 to TRBJ1-4; no reliable D call. Per the germline V gene, CDR1 is SGHTA and CDR2 is FQGNSA. There are 15 residues in the CDR3. V shed 4 bases and J shed 4 bases, with 13 bases lying between them. The CDR3: CASSSPTGGNEKLFF. The DNA of the CDR3 is TGTGCCAGCAGCTCCCCCACTGGTGGTAATGAAAAACTGTTTTTT.

This chain's CDR3 is CASSPTFDSGEKLFF. Written as DNA, the CDR3 is TGTGCCAGCAGCCCTACCTTTGACAGCGGGGAAAAACTGTTTTTT. The chain employs TRBV7-9 and TRBJ1-4; tentatively, D is TRBD1 (5 bases). The CDR3 runs 15 residues. V was cut by 5 bases and J by 8 bases, with 18 bases left in between. Per germline, CDR1 SEHNR and CDR2 FQNEAQ (reference sequence).

The CDR3 sequence: CASSPHFSGGAQYNEQFF. The CDR3 DNA reads as TGTGCCAGCAGTCCTCACTTCAGCGGGGGGGCCCAGTACAATGAGCAGTTCTTC. This sequence joins TRBV7-2 and TRBJ2-1, with 10 bases aligning to TRBD2. CDR1 is SGHTA and CDR2 is FQGNSA in the germline V gene. The J segment lost 4 bases and the V segment lost 6 bases, leaving 15 bases of the junction unmatched. The CDR3 totals 18 residues. The complete variable domain, with remaining parts taken from reference TRBV7-2 and TRBJ2-1, reads GAGVSQSPSNKVTEKGKDVELRCDPISGHTALYWYRQSLGQGLEFLIYFQGNSAPDKSGLPSDRFSAERTGGSVSTLTIQRTQQEDSAVYLCASSPHFSGGAQYNEQFFGPGTRLTVL.

The chain combines TRBV30 with TRBJ2-3; 9 positions match TRBD1. The germline V gene has CDR1 GTSNPN and CDR2 SVGIG (reference sequence). Losses at the gene ends were 2 bases for V and 3 bases for J; bases not matched to a gene: 9. The CDR3 is 16 residues long. Here the CDR3 reads CAWSTLDRGGTDTQYF. For the CDR3, the DNA is TGTGCCTGGAGTACCTTGGACAGGGGAGGGACAGATACGCAGTATTTT.

The chain combines TRBV6-5 with TRBJ2-2; possibly TRBD1 for D (7 bases). The germline V gene has CDR1 MNHEY and CDR2 SVGAGI. The CDR3 contains 13 residues. Trimming removed 11 bases from V and 3 bases from J, with 13 bases in between. The CDR3 DNA reads as TGTGCCTCCCAGGGGGGCGACACCGGGGAGCTGTTTTTT. Amino acids: CASQGGDTGELFF.

The chain combines TRBV6-2 or TRBV6-3 with TRBJ2-5; TRBD1 aligns across 7 bases. Germline V gene lookup returns CDR1 MNHEY and CDR2 SVGEGT. This CDR3 is 16 amino acids long. After removal of 6 bases from V and 4 bases from J, the junction contained 14 bases not matched to a gene. DNA of the CDR3: TGTGCCAGCAGCTCCCGGACAGGCAAAGGGAGAGAGACCCAGTACTTC. Protein product: CASSSRTGKGRETQYF.

V usage is TRBV5-1 and J usage is TRBJ1-2; TRBD1 aligns across 8 bases. Germline CDR1 is SGHRS and CDR2 is YFSETQ. There are 14 residues in the CDR3. The ends lost 4 bases at V and 4 bases at J; junction bases unmatched: 6. The CDR3 nucleotides read TGCGCCAGCAGCACGAGGACAGGGCTCTATGGCTACACCTTC. Amino acids: CASSTRTGLYGYTF.

This sequence joins TRBV5-6 and TRBJ1-2; no reliable D call. Germline loops: CDR1 SGHDT, CDR2 YYEEEE. V was pared by 4 bases and J by 4 bases, with 14 bases between. The CDR3 spans 14 residues. In DNA, the CDR3 is TGTGCCAGCAGCCTCTGGACTCGGAGCTATGGCTACACCTTC. Its protein product is CASSLWTRSYGYTF.

The chain carries TRBV14 and TRBJ2-7; D might be TRBD1 (5 bases). The germline V gene encodes CDR1 SGHDN and CDR2 FVKESK. The CDR3 length is 14 residues. The V and J ends lost 1 base and 3 bases respectively, with 10 bases between them. The DNA for the CDR3 is TGTGCCAGCAGCCAAGGCGGCAGGGACTACGAGCAGTACTTC. Residues: CASSQGGRDYEQYF.

The chain uses TRBV7-9 and TRBJ1-1; tentatively, D is TRBD1 (6 bases). V lost 6 bases and J 5 bases, leaving 19 bases between the germline ends. The CDR3 consists of 15 residues. The V gene's germline CDR1 is SEHNR and CDR2 FQNEAQ (reference sequence). The CDR3 sequence: CASRRSQGRGTEAFF. CDR3 coding DNA: TGTGCCAGCAGACGGTCACAGGGTCGGGGTACTGAAGCTTTCTTT.

This chain links TRBV27 with TRBJ2-5; D not resolved. Germline CDR1 MNHEY, CDR2 SMNVEV (reference sequence). V was clipped by 6 bases and J by 2 bases, with 10 bases between them. The CDR3 spans 13 residues. The CDR3 DNA is TGTGCCAGCAGCCTATCATCTCAAGAGACCCAGTACTTC. Its translation: CASSLSSQETQYF.

Written as DNA, the CDR3 is TGTGCCACCAACCCTGAACGGCAGGGCTACGAGCAGTACTTC. It translates to CATNPERQGYEQYF. The rearrangement links TRBV6-5 to TRBJ2-7, with D perhaps TRBD1 (5 bases). Between the trimmed V and J ends, which lost 10 bases and 3 bases, there was a span of 19 bases. Germline V gives CDR1 MNHEY, CDR2 SVGAGI. The CDR3 spans 14 residues.

The chain has TRBV30 and TRBJ1-1; D gene ambiguous. The CDR3 consists of 13 residues. Trimming shortened V by 5 bases and J by 3 bases, and 13 bases separated the two germline ends. The germline gives CDR1 GTSNPN, CDR2 SVGIG (reference sequence). The CDR3 region has the DNA TGTGCCTGGGGGCGGGCAGGCTACACTGAAGCTTTCTTT. Protein product: CAWGRAGYTEAFF.

V gene TRBV28 combines with J gene TRBJ2-1, with 7 bases fitting TRBD2. The germline gives CDR1 MDHEN, CDR2 SYDVKM. The V segment lost 7 bases and the J segment 8 bases; nucleotides outside the gene matches: 17. The CDR3 loop spans 16 amino acids. CDR3 amino acids: CASTRREFRRWDEQFF. DNA of the CDR3: TGTGCCAGCACTCGGCGGGAGTTTCGTCGGTGGGATGAGCAGTTCTTC.

The J gene is TRBJ2-3, the V gene TRBV6-2 or TRBV6-3; 10 positions agree with TRBD1. The V gene end was trimmed by 5 bases and the J gene end by 4 bases; junction bases not matched to a gene: 9. The CDR3 has 16 amino acids. Germline values: CDR1 MNHEY, CDR2 SVGEGT. CDR3 coding DNA: TGTGCCAGCAGTGACGGCGGGACAGGGGACCCAGATACGCAGTATTTT. Translation gives CASSDGGTGDPDTQYF.

This chain uses TRBV11-2 with TRBJ1-4, with a possible D match to TRBD1 (5 bases). The germline gives CDR1 SGHAT, CDR2 FQNNGV. The V gene lost 3 bases and the J gene lost 11 bases, with 13 bases spanning the gap. The length of the CDR3 is 13 residues. CDR3 amino acids: CASSLNPGVKLFF. The CDR3, as DNA: TGTGCCAGCAGCTTGAACCCGGGGGTTAAACTGTTTTTT.